The sequence of this T cell receptor beta chain was determined in a study of read filtering for tumor transcriptome and immune sequencing. General study points: IR-seq and RNA-seq agreed better without single-read clonotypes.

Notes on this clonotype: No antigen is known for it. Given a much more abundant clone one base away, this may be a read error.

The CDR3 loop spans 12 amino acids. Germline V lookup: CDR1 SQVTM, CDR2 ANQGSEA. This library used around 400 ng RNA and molecular barcoded adaptors spanning alpha/delta and beta/gamma chains. From the reads, TCRdb called clonotypes with MiXCR, one entry per CDR3 protein. The sample shows some 41,000 distinct CDR3 sequences, 13% of them seen only once. The receptor was derived from a donor at least 40 years old with multiple myeloma. J is TRBJ2-7 and V is TRBV29-1, with D unclear. The source material was a population of CD138-negative cells sorted from bone marrow. CDR3 protein: CSVVLQSYEQCF. CDR3 bases: TGCAGCGTTGTTCTCCAATCCTACGAGCAGTGCTTC.